The 21 T cell receptor beta chains listed next were all sequenced from one sample in a study of CD8 T cells in Susac syndrome. With random hexamers, about 0.45 to 1 ug RNA was reverse transcribed. TCRdb re-analysed the immunoSEQ multiplex PCR reads in MiXCR, keeping a single row per CDR3 protein. The sample includes fewer than 80,000 distinct CDR3 sequences, approximately 96% of them seen just once. Sequencing was done on a sample of CD8+ T cells from PBMCs. These receptors were collected from a human donor with multiple sclerosis.

The rearrangement links TRBV30 to TRBJ1-5, with 7 bases that match TRBD1. CDR3 length equals 13 residues. CDR1 is GTSNPN, CDR2 SVGIG, per germline (reference sequence). V lost 5 bases and J lost 6; bases outside the gene matches: 7. CDR3 DNA sequence: TGTGCCTGGGGCACAGGGGATTCTCAGCCCCAGCATTTT. Encoded protein: CAWGTGDSQPQHF. The entire variable domain, with the rest obtained from reference TRBV30 and TRBJ1-5, is as follows: SQTIHQWPATLVQPVGSPLSLECTVEGTSNPNLYWYRQAAGRGLQLLFYSVGIGQISSEVPQNLSASRPQDRQFILSSKKLLLSDSGFYLCAWGTGDSQPQHFGDGTRLSIL.

The J gene is TRBJ2-1, the V gene TRBV11-2; D is perhaps TRBD1 or TRBD2 (6 bases each). This CDR3 is 14 amino acids long. Per the germline V gene, CDR1 is SGHAT and CDR2 is FQNNGV. The V end was cut by 5 bases, the J end by 8 bases, with 16 bases between. CDR3 in DNA: TGTGCCAGCAGCCTCTACCGAGGGGGGTATGAGCAGTTCTTC. It is translated as CASSLYRGGYEQFF.

The chain links TRBV30 to TRBJ1-2, with D uncertain. V was pared by 3 bases and J by 7 bases, with 12 bases between. Germline V lookup: CDR1 GTSNPN, CDR2 SVGIG (reference sequence). The CDR3 covers 12 residues. The CDR3 DNA reads TGTGCCTGGAGAGAGGGAAGCGGTGGCTACACCTTC. Translation gives CAWREGSGGYTF.

The chain recombines TRBV19 with TRBJ1-1, with D hard to call. V was cut by 4 bases and J by 0 bases, with 6 bases left in between. Germline lookup yields CDR1 LNHDA and CDR2 SQIVND (reference sequence). This CDR3 is built from 13 residues. CDR3 loop: CASSNSLNTEAFF. The CDR3 DNA reads as TGTGCCAGTAGTAACAGTTTGAACACTGAAGCTTTCTTT.

The chain links TRBV27 to TRBJ1-2; 7 bases map to TRBD1. Looked up from germline, CDR1 is MNHEY and CDR2 is SMNVEV (reference sequence). Trimming at V came to 5 bases and at J to 4 bases, leaving 13 bases not matched to a gene. The CDR3 is 16 amino acids. CDR3: CASSPLRDRELYGYTF. DNA of the CDR3: TGTGCCAGCAGTCCCCTTAGAGACAGGGAGCTCTATGGCTACACCTTC.

The V and J genes are TRBV7-6 and TRBJ2-7; 8 bases fit TRBD1. Germline V gene data show CDR1 as SGHVS and CDR2 as FNYEAQ. The CDR3 runs 14 residues. The ends lost 4 bases at V and 1 base at J; junction bases unmatched: 3. CDR3 DNA sequence: TGTGCCAGCAGCTCCCGGGACAGGTCCTACGAGCAGTACTTC. It is translated as CASSSRDRSYEQYF. Drawing the rest from reference TRBV7-6 and TRBJ2-7, the complete variable domain is GAGVSQSPRYKVTKRGQDVALRCDPISGHVSLYWYRQALGQGPEFLTYFNYEAQQDKSGLPNDRFSAERPEGSISTLTIQRTEQRDSAMYRCASSSRDRSYEQYFGPGTRLTVT.

V is TRBV3-1 and J is TRBJ2-5; 10 bases agree with TRBD2. The CDR3 sequence is 17 residues long. Germline assignment: CDR1 LGHDT and CDR2 YNNKEL (reference sequence). J lost 2 bases, V lost 0 bases, and 6 bases had no gene match. In nucleotides, the CDR3 is TGTGCCAGCAGCCAAGAAGATGGGACTAGCGTACAAGAGACCCAGTACTTC. It encodes CASSQEDGTSVQETQYF.

Details on this clonotype: Its ends do not fully match the called genes, so a read error is possible. The V gene is TRBV30, the J gene TRBJ1-1; tentative D call: TRBD1 (5 bases). CDR3 length equals 14 residues. Germline loops: CDR1 GTSNPN, CDR2 SVGIG (reference sequence). CDR3: CGWNLIGDGREAFF. For the CDR3, the DNA is TGTGGCTGGAATCTAATCGGGGACGGTCGTGAAGCTTTCTTT.

This rearrangement joins TRBV20-1 to TRBJ2-7; the match to TRBD1 covers 7 bases. The J segment lost 3 bases and the V segment lost 6 bases, leaving 5 bases of the junction unmatched. The CDR3 spans 12 residues. The V gene's germline CDR1 is DFQATT and CDR2 SNEGSKA (reference sequence). This CDR3 reads CSARQGVYEQYF. The CDR3 region has the DNA TGCAGTGCCAGACAGGGAGTCTACGAGCAGTACTTC.

This clonotype was detected a few times. This rearrangement joins TRBV29-1 to TRBJ2-7; perhaps TRBD1 as D (6 bases). The germline V gene has CDR1 SQVTM and CDR2 ANQGSEA. V was clipped by 3 bases and J by 4 bases, with 16 bases between them. This CDR3 spans 14 amino acids. The CDR3 sequence: CSVEQTGQTYEQYF. CDR3 sequence (DNA): TGCAGCGTTGAGCAGACAGGCCAAACGTACGAGCAGTACTTC.

This chain links TRBV12-3 or TRBV12-4 with TRBJ1-2; no firm D call. Trimming pared 6 bases from V and 4 bases from J, leaving 9 bases between. The CDR3 totals 12 residues. DNA for the CDR3: TGTGCCAGCAGGGGCCTCATCTATGGCTACACCTTC. Translated: CASRGLIYGYTF.

The chain couples TRBV4-3 to TRBJ2-3; 10 positions agree with TRBD2. Per the germline V gene, CDR1 is LGHNA and CDR2 is YSLEER. J gave up 5 bases and V 4 bases, and 6 bases lay outside the gene matches. The length of the CDR3 is 15 residues. The chain's CDR3 is CASSPSGGARDTQYF. As DNA, the CDR3 is TGCGCCAGCAGCCCCAGCGGGGGGGCTAGAGATACGCAGTATTTT.

The CDR3 region has the DNA TGTGCCAGCAGCTACGGCACAGGGCTCTATGGCTACACCTTC. Protein: CASSYGTGLYGYTF. This chain links TRBV7-9 with TRBJ1-2; the D gene is possibly TRBD1 (6 bases). The CDR3 has 14 residues. In germline, CDR1 is SEHNR, CDR2 FQNEAQ (reference sequence). V was trimmed by 4 bases and J by 4 bases, leaving 13 bases between them.

The gene calls are TRBV5-6 and TRBJ2-2, with 13 positions matching TRBD2. Germline values: CDR1 SGHDT, CDR2 YYEEEE. J gave up 5 bases and V 2 bases, and 6 bases lay outside the gene matches. The CDR3 contains 17 residues. The CDR3 DNA sequence: TGTGCCAGCAGCTTCCGACTAGCGGGGGGTGAGACCGGGGAGCTGTTTTTT. This encodes CASSFRLAGGETGELFF.

CDR3 DNA: TGCGCCAGCAGCCAATACGGACCGAACACTGAAGCTTTCTTT. Translated: CASSQYGPNTEAFF. The chain employs TRBV4-1 and TRBJ1-1; D is unresolved. CDR1 is MGHRA and CDR2 is YSYEKL in the germline V gene. Trimming removed 2 bases from V and 1 base from J, with 8 bases in between. The CDR3 is 14 amino acids.

This clonotype was seen only once. The CDR3 loop is CASTGGIDGYTF. The CDR3 nucleotides are TGTGCCAGCACAGGGGGGATCGATGGCTACACCTTC. The V call is TRBV7-9, the J call TRBJ1-2, with 7 bases lining up with TRBD1. Germline lookup yields CDR1 SEHNR and CDR2 FQNEAQ (reference sequence). V lost 7 bases to trimming and J lost 6 bases; unmatched junction nucleotides: 5. The CDR3 covers 12 residues.

This chain joins TRBV24-1 and TRBJ1-2; possibly TRBD1 for D (5 bases). Trimming took 5 bases from V and 7 from J, leaving 28 bases between them. The CDR3 has 18 amino acids. Per germline, CDR1 KGHDR and CDR2 SFDVKD. CDR3 in amino acids: CATSGFDSTGREGVGYTF. The CDR3 region has the DNA TGTGCCACCAGTGGATTCGACTCGACGGGCAGGGAGGGCGTTGGCTACACCTTC.

The chain carries TRBV12-3 or TRBV12-4 and TRBJ2-7; TRBD2 agrees at 10 bases. The ends lost 2 bases at V and 0 bases at J; junction bases unmatched: 7. The length of the CDR3 is 17 residues. The CDR3 loop reads CASSLSLAGDISYEQYF. CDR3 DNA sequence: TGTGCCAGCAGTTTATCCCTAGCGGGGGACATCTCCTACGAGCAGTACTTC.

J is TRBJ2-1 and V is TRBV9; 10 bases line up with TRBD1. The trim removed 5 bases at V and 7 bases at J, leaving 3 bases unmatched. The CDR3 totals 13 residues. In germline, CDR1 is SGDLS, CDR2 YYNGEE. Here the CDR3 reads CASRGQGRNEQFF. The CDR3 nucleotides are TGTGCCAGCAGGGGACAGGGGAGGAATGAGCAGTTCTTC.

In DNA form, the CDR3 reads TGTGCCAGCAGTGGGGACAGGGGGCTCAATGAGCAGTTCTTC. Protein product: CASSGDRGLNEQFF. The chain carries TRBV2 and TRBJ2-1, with 12 bases that match TRBD1. V lost 4 bases and J lost 6; bases outside the gene matches: 1. Germline V CDR1 and CDR2: SNHLY, FYNNEI. CDR3 length: 14 amino acids.

The genes are TRBV7-9 and TRBJ1-1; no reliable D call. Germline CDR1 reads SEHNR; CDR2 reads FQNEAQ (reference sequence). V lost 1 base, J lost 7 bases, and 10 bases lay in between. The CDR3 covers 13 residues. The CDR3 coding sequence is TGTGCCAGCAGCTTAGTGGTCTCTGATGAAGCTTTCTTT. It codes for CASSLVVSDEAFF.